This paragraph reports one T cell receptor (beta chain). Its matching antigen is unknown. This entry is derived from a study of shared clonotypes between healthy human individuals. Study information: Every donor yielded three CD4 naive, three CD4 memory, two CD8 naive and one CD8 memory plate.

This table comes from immunoSEQ multiplex PCR, and its TCRdb copy is limited to in-frame clones, with some not included. The table lists nearly 1 million clones, around 80% of them singletons. The germline V gene has CDR1 MNHEY and CDR2 SVGAGI. The CDR3 contains 14 residues. V was clipped by 2 bases and J by 7 bases, with 14 bases between them. The donors were all Caucasian adults (living in Nashville, Tennessee). Study-wide findings and caveats: Some clonotypes were shared by all four sorted-subset donors, while others were not shared. The non-shared ones had lower generation probabilities than the shared ones.

Sequenced material: memory CD4+ T cells sorted from blood. Subset of the sample: CD45RA-negative fraction. The source is a man aged 18 to 30 in good health. The chain is built from TRBV6-5 and TRBJ1-1; D possibly corresponds to TRBD1 (6 bases). CDR3: CASSYTGARVEAFF. CDR3 coding DNA: TGTGCCAGCAGTTACACGGGGGCGAGAGTTGAAGCTTTCTTT.